This entry features one TCR beta chain sequence. Its recognized antigen is unknown. No much larger clonotype is one base removed from it; base qualities were not supplied. These data come from a study of T cell clones after liver transplantation (dated by TCRdb to the late 2010s). Some background on the complete study: Samples were obtained from ITN030ST, a randomized trial in which withdrawal of immunosuppression was attempted within 2 years of liver transplantation. Donor-reactive T cell clones were identified by TCRbeta sequencing following a pre-transplant mixed lymphocyte reaction and were subsequently tracked in post-transplant blood. As an antigen-independent comparator for donor-reactive sequences, third party-reactive TCRbeta sequences were also identified from pre-transplant MLRs. Of the eight recipients, a few were HCV-positive, while the remaining recipients had been transplanted for non-autoimmune, non-viral indications. The subjects received no induction therapy and were kept on standard immunosuppression until randomization at 12-24 months post-transplant. Tolerance meant complete immunosuppression withdrawal for at least one year without liver enzymes rising beyond twice the upper limit of normal. Blood samples were collected pre-transplant, pre-randomization before withdrawal, and post-randomization after either full withdrawal or failed withdrawal. Of the 8 liver transplant recipients making up the studied cohort, 3 were classified as tolerant and 5 as non-tolerant. Beyond this particular receptor, the publication reports: A significant post-transplant decrease in circulating donor-reactive CD4 TCRbeta sequences was observed in most of the 8 subjects, irrespective of tolerance or HCV status. Low numbers of available donor cells limited the measurable donor-reactive repertoire in two subjects. A greater decline was seen for donor-reactive sequences than for third party-reactive sequences, suggesting partial antigen-specific deletion unrelated to withdrawal success. Once repertoire turnover was taken into account, donor-reactive detection showed a significant reduction for CD4 in 7 of 8 subjects and for CD8 in 8 of 8. Conclusions were preliminary, limited by small, heterogeneous patient numbers and non-standardized post-transplant time points. Without allograft tissue specimens, donor-reactive T cells may have migrated into the graft rather than being deleted.

Thawed unstimulated PBMCs were stained for CD3, CD4 and CD8 and FACS-sorted into CD3+CD4+ and CD3+CD8+ populations. All 8 studied subjects were randomized to immunosuppression withdrawal. The Qiagen DNeasy Blood and Tissue Kit was used to isolate genomic DNA. High-throughput TCRbeta CDR3 sequencing of frozen genomic DNA was performed by immunoSEQ, including PCR amplification, mapping, bias correction and internal controls. On the authors' methods: Only productive rearrangements were retained, and each unique TCRbeta sequence was defined by its CDR3 nucleotide sequence together with its V and J gene. For classification of a sequence as donor-reactive, at least 5-fold expansion in CFSE-low cells relative to unstimulated pre-transplant cells and a frequency of at least 0.01% were required. Minimum frequency thresholds were set for each subject on the basis of the unstimulated sample with the lowest template count, so that a detection power of at least 90% was ensured. Jensen-Shannon divergence between the top 1000 TCRbeta sequences after and before transplant was used to measure repertoire turnover. Changes in detection of donor-reactive sequences were tested with two-sided Fisher's exact tests. The source is immuneACCESS, and TCRdb retained only in-frame sequences with V and J called. Part of the clones is not carried over; for the studies checked, unresolved V genes explain less than half of this, and the remainder is unexplained. V and J calls and clone size come straight from that table; D and trimming were deduced from the DNA. The sample includes some 33,000 clones, with around 95% observed a single time. 20% to 30% of the sample rests with the top ten.

The sequenced sample was CD8+ T cells from blood, obtained 12 months after liver transplant. The sequence was obtained from a human patient who received a liver transplant. Following a transplant, some T cells may be graft donor cells, not patient cells.

CDR3 protein: CASSSRDHYEQYF. Here is the DNA: TGTGCCAGCAGCAGCCGGGACCACTACGAGCAGTACTTC. The rearranged chain carries TRBV7-8 and TRBJ2-7, with the D call perhaps TRBD1 or TRBD2, as 5 bases match in each case. At the junction V is shortened by 5 bases and J by 3 bases, with 11 bases in between. CDR1 is given as SGHVS and CDR2 as FQNEAQ, both from the germline V gene. The CDR3 holds 13 amino acids from the cysteine to the phenylalanine. The retained sequence is limited to the CDR3, 39 bases, with the frame set at the first base.